Listed here are 22 T cell receptor beta chains from one sample, sequenced in a study of cytomegalovirus exposure and HLA in healthy donors. Amplification used 60 Vbeta primers and 13 Jbeta primers. Only in-frame clones appear in the TCRdb table, and some are missing; sequencing was by immunoSEQ multiplex PCR. The table records 130,000 to 150,000 clones, about 80% of them present only once. The sequenced sample was PBMCs. Receptors originate from a male donor in good health and CMV-seronegative.

The gene calls are TRBV11-2 and TRBJ1-1; TRBD1 aligns across 8 bases. The V segment lost 5 bases and the J segment 11 bases; nucleotides outside the gene matches: 13. This CDR3 has 14 residues. CDR1 and CDR2 from the germline V gene are SGHAT and FQNNGV. The CDR3 loop is CASSLPGQGPEAFF. CDR3 DNA: TGTGCCAGCAGCCTACCAGGACAGGGTCCAGAGGCTTTCTTT.

The CDR3 nucleotides read TGTGCCAGCAGCTTGCCTAGGATAGCCAAAAACATTCAGTACTTC. This encodes CASSLPRIAKNIQYF. This rearrangement joins TRBV5-8 to TRBJ2-4; D gene ambiguous. Germline V lookup: CDR1 SGHTS, CDR2 YDEGEE. V lost 1 base, J lost 0 bases, and 8 bases lay in between. This CDR3 is 15 amino acids long.

The chain uses TRBV7-3 and TRBJ1-1; D perhaps matches TRBD1 (6 bases). The V and J ends lost 4 bases and 5 bases respectively, with 11 bases between them. Germline CDR1 reads SGHTA; CDR2 reads FQGTGA. CDR3 length: 13 residues. The CDR3: CASSSTGKTEAFF. In DNA form, the CDR3 reads TGTGCCAGCAGCTCTACAGGGAAGACTGAAGCTTTCTTT.

This chain connects TRBV6-6 to TRBJ2-7, with D maybe TRBD2 (5 bases). This CDR3 is 15 amino acids long. Germline loops: CDR1 MNHNY, CDR2 SVGAGI (reference sequence). V was clipped by 0 bases and J by 2 bases, with 11 bases between them. CDR3 loop: CASSYSVGETYEQYF. The CDR3 DNA follows: TGTGCCAGCAGTTACTCGGTCGGGGAGACCTACGAGCAGTACTTC.

The rearrangement uses TRBV25-1 and TRBJ1-6; no definite D call. The germline CDR1 and CDR2 sequences are MGHDK and SYGVNS. This CDR3 is built from 12 residues. Trimming left V 7 bases short and J 7 bases short, with 8 bases between. The CDR3 DNA reads TGTGCCAGCACCCAAATGAATTCACCCCTCCACTTT. It encodes CASTQMNSPLHF.

This clone has more than one count but fewer than ten. The chain joins TRBV5-1 to TRBJ2-1; 7 nucleotides line up with TRBD1. This CDR3 contains 15 residues. The V and J ends lost 4 bases and 3 bases, in that order; junction bases with no gene match: 7. The germline CDR1 and CDR2 sequences are SGHRS and YFSETQ. The CDR3 protein is CASSLDRPDYNEQFF. CDR3 coding DNA: TGCGCCAGCAGCCTGGACAGGCCCGACTACAATGAGCAGTTCTTC. Based on the CDR3 plus reference TRBV5-1 and TRBJ2-1, the full variable domain is KAGVTQTPRYLIKTRGQQVTLSCSPISGHRSVSWYQQTPGQGLQFLFEYFSETQRNKGNFPGRFSGRQFSNSRSEMNVSTLELGDSALYLCASSLDRPDYNEQFFGPGTRLTVL.

The V call is TRBV12-5, the J call TRBJ2-1, with D possibly being TRBD2 (5 bases). CDR1 is LGHNT, CDR2 FRNRAP, per germline. V was shortened by 2 bases and J by 9 bases, with 11 bases between the two germline ends. The CDR3 has 13 amino acids. The CDR3 loop reads CASGLTPGSEQFF. CDR3 coding DNA: TGTGCTAGTGGTTTGACCCCGGGGAGTGAGCAGTTCTTC. The entire variable domain, with the rest obtained from reference TRBV12-5 and TRBJ2-1, is as follows: DARVTQTPRHKVTEMGQEVTMRCQPILGHNTVFWYRQTMMQGLELLAYFRNRAPLDDSGMPKDRFSAEMPDATLATLKIQPSEPRDSAVYFCASGLTPGSEQFFGPGTRLTVL.

The chain couples TRBV4-3 to TRBJ2-7, with D unclear. Trimming stripped 0 bases from V and 0 bases from J, with 9 bases between. Germline CDR1 is LGHNA and CDR2 is YSLEER. CDR3 length: 15 amino acids. This chain's CDR3 is CASSQDRGYSYEQYF. The CDR3 nucleotides are TGCGCCAGCAGCCAAGATCGAGGATACTCCTACGAGCAGTACTTC.

The genes are TRBV6-6 and TRBJ1-6; 11 bases line up with TRBD1. The CDR3 consists of 14 residues. With V trimmed by 5 bases and J by 13 bases, 7 bases remained unmatched. The germline CDR1 and CDR2 sequences are MNHNY and SVGAGI (reference sequence). In DNA form, the CDR3 reads TGTGCCAGCAGTCCCGGGACAGGGGGTCTTCCCCTCCACTTT. As protein: CASSPGTGGLPLHF.

By sample fraction, this clone is medium-sized (0.01 to 0.1%). CDR3 coding DNA: TGTGCCAGCAGTCCCACCGGGAGGGTCGCAGATACGCAGTATTTT. Translated, it gives CASSPTGRVADTQYF. V usage is TRBV28 and J usage is TRBJ2-3, with 8 bases lining up with TRBD2. V was pared by 5 bases and J by 4 bases, with 8 bases of the junction left unmatched. The CDR3 has 15 residues. Germline-derived CDR1 and CDR2 are MDHEN and SYDVKM.

The chain links TRBV29-1 to TRBJ2-7; the D is unclear. Trimming left V 4 bases short and J 1 base short, with 11 bases between. CDR1 and CDR2 (germline): SQVTM, ANQGSEA. The CDR3 contains 13 residues. CDR3 amino acids: CSVVVTHSYEQYF. CDR3 in DNA: TGCAGCGTTGTGGTCACTCATTCCTACGAGCAGTACTTC.

The gene calls are TRBV30 and TRBJ2-2, with TRBD2 matching over 9 bases. Germline V gives CDR1 GTSNPN, CDR2 SVGIG (reference sequence). The CDR3 is 15 residues long. V dropped 2 bases and J dropped 5; count of bases not matched to a gene: 6. CDR3: CAWSPLAGLTGELFF. DNA for the CDR3: TGTGCCTGGAGTCCCCTAGCGGGGCTGACCGGGGAGCTGTTTTTT.

J is TRBJ1-2 and V is TRBV4-1; D might be TRBD1 (5 bases). The CDR3 runs 14 residues. Trimming pared 1 base from V and 8 bases from J, leaving 14 bases between. Germline CDR1 and CDR2: MGHRA and YSYEKL. Here the CDR3 DNA reads TGCGCCAGCAGCCAAGTAGGCCTGAAGGGGGGCTACACCTTC. Translation: CASSQVGLKGGYTF.

There are a few counts of this clone. The chain links TRBV5-6 to TRBJ1-5, with 9 positions matching TRBD1. Germline CDR1 is SGHDT and CDR2 is YYEEEE. V lost 2 bases to trimming and J lost 3 bases; unmatched junction nucleotides: 3. This CDR3 spans 15 amino acids. The CDR3 reads CASSLGTGNNQPQHF. CDR3 nucleotides: TGTGCCAGCAGCTTAGGGACAGGGAACAATCAGCCCCAGCATTTT.

The CDR3 loop is CASSERTSGVYNEQFF. The CDR3 DNA is TGTGCCAGCAGTGAAAGGACTAGCGGGGTCTACAATGAGCAGTTCTTC. The V and J genes are TRBV2 and TRBJ2-1; 12 positions agree with TRBD2. The CDR3 totals 16 residues. V was clipped by 2 bases and J by 3 bases; unmatched bases: 2. Germline assignment: CDR1 SNHLY and CDR2 FYNNEI.

The chain has TRBV4-1 and TRBJ2-3; 9 bases match TRBD2. This CDR3 contains 18 residues. The germline V gene encodes CDR1 MGHRA and CDR2 YSYEKL. Losses at the gene ends were 3 bases for V and 5 bases for J; bases not matched to a gene: 15. CDR3 protein: CASSHRPLSGGKKDTQYF. The CDR3, as DNA: TGCGCCAGCAGCCACCGACCACTGAGCGGGGGGAAGAAAGATACGCAGTATTTT.

Only a few counts were recorded for this clone. CDR3 sequence (DNA): TGTGCCAGCCGTGGTTCCAGGGGGCCCGGCGGGGAGCTGTTTTTT. This encodes CASRGSRGPGGELFF. This rearrangement joins TRBV25-1 to TRBJ2-2; TRBD1 agrees at 8 bases. CDR1 and CDR2 (germline): MGHDK, SYGVNS. This CDR3 contains 15 residues. V was pared by 8 bases and J by 7 bases, with 12 bases of the junction left unmatched.

This chain joins TRBV7-2 and TRBJ2-1, with D perhaps TRBD1 (5 bases). The ends were cut back, 5 bases at V and 2 bases at J, with 7 bases in the middle. Germline values: CDR1 SGHTA, CDR2 FQGNSA. This CDR3 spans 13 amino acids. The CDR3 DNA reads TGTGCCAGCAGCGAAGGGGCCTACAATGAGCAGTTCTTC. Encoded protein: CASSEGAYNEQFF.

The chain employs TRBV4-3 and TRBJ2-7; 7 nucleotides agree with TRBD1. The CDR3 covers 15 residues. Germline assignment: CDR1 LGHNA and CDR2 YSLEER. V shed 0 bases, J shed 2 bases, and the junction held 4 bases outside the gene matches. In DNA, the CDR3 is TGCGCCAGCAGCCAAGATGCCACAGGGGCCTACGAGCAGTACTTC. Protein product: CASSQDATGAYEQYF.

J is TRBJ2-3 and V is TRBV5-1; D remains unclear. Germline values: CDR1 SGHRS, CDR2 YFSETQ. V was shortened by 0 bases and J by 2 bases, with 16 bases between the two germline ends. The CDR3 is 17 amino acids. For the CDR3, the DNA is TGCGCCAGCAGCTTGGATCCCGTGCTAACTAACACAGATACGCAGTATTTT. This codes for CASSLDPVLTNTDTQYF.

The gene calls are TRBV19 and TRBJ1-2; D is uncertain. Trimming removed 4 bases from V and 6 bases from J, with 12 bases in between. The CDR3 is made up of 13 amino acids. The V gene's germline CDR1 is LNHDA and CDR2 SQIVND (reference sequence). CDR3 DNA: TGTGCCAGTAGTACCACGCCCTTAGATGGCTACACCTTC. This translates into CASSTTPLDGYTF.

The chain combines TRBV5-1 with TRBJ2-1; TRBD1 aligns across 10 bases. Germline CDR1 and CDR2: SGHRS and YFSETQ. J gave up 5 bases and V 2 bases, and 1 base lay outside the gene matches. The CDR3 is made up of 14 amino acids. CDR3 sequence reads: CASSLGTGDNEQFF. DNA for the CDR3: TGCGCCAGCAGCTTAGGGACAGGGGACAATGAGCAGTTCTTC.